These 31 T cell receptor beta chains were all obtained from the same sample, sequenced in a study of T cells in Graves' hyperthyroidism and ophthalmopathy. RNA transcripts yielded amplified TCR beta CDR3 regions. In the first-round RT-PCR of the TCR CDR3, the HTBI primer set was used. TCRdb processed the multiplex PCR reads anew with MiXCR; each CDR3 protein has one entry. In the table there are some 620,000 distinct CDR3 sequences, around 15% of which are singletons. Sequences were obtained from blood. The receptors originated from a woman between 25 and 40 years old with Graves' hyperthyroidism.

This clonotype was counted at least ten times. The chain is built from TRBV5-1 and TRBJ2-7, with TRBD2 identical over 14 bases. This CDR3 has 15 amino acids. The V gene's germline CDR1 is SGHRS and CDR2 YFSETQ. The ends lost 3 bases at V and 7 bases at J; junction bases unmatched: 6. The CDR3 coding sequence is TGCGCCAGCAGCTCGCGTGGGACTAGCGGGAGAGAGCAGTACTTC. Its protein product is CASSSRGTSGREQYF. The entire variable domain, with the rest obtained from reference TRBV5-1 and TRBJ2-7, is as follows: KAGVTQTPRYLIKTRGQQVTLSCSPISGHRSVSWYQQTPGQGLQFLFEYFSETQRNKGNFPGRFSGRQFSNSRSEMNVSTLELGDSALYLCASSSRGTSGREQYFGPGTRLTVT.

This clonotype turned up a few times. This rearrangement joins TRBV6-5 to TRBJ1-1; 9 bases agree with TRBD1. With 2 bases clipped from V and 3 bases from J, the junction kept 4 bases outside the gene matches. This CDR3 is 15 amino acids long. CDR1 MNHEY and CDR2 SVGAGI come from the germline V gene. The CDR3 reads CASSYAGQGYTEAFF. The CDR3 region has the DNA TGTGCCAGCAGTTACGCGGGACAGGGCTACACTGAAGCTTTCTTT.

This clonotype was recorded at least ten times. CDR3 DNA: TGTGCCAGCACCAAAAAACCTCGGACTAGCGGGAAGTTAGAGACCCAGTACTTC. Protein sequence: CASTKKPRTSGKLETQYF. This chain uses TRBV2 with TRBJ2-5; 12 bases are shared with TRBD2. The V gene end was trimmed by 7 bases and the J gene end by 4 bases; junction bases not matched to a gene: 16. There are 18 residues in the CDR3. Germline CDR1 and CDR2: SNHLY and FYNNEI.

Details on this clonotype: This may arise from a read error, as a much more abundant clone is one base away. CDR3 DNA sequence: TGTGCCAGCAGCCCTGTCGCCTGCGAGCAGTACTTC. It codes for CASSPVACEQYF. This chain connects TRBV7-2 to TRBJ2-7; D is uncertain. CDR3 length equals 12 residues. Trimming took off 5 bases at V and 6 bases at J, with 11 bases between the two ends. The germline V gene has CDR1 SGHTA and CDR2 FQGNSA.

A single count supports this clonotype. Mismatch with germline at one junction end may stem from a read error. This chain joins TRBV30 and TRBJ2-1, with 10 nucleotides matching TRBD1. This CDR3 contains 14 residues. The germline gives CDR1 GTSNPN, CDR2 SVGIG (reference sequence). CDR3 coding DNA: TGTGCCTGGAACCCCGGGACAGGGGACAATGGGCAGTTCTTC. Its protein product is CAWNPGTGDNGQFF.

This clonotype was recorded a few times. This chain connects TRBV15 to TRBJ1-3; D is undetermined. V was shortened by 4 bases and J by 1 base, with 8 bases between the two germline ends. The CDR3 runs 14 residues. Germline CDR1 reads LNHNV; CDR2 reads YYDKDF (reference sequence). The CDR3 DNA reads TGTGCCACCAGCAATTATGGTTCTGGAAACACCATATATTTT. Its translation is CATSNYGSGNTIYF.

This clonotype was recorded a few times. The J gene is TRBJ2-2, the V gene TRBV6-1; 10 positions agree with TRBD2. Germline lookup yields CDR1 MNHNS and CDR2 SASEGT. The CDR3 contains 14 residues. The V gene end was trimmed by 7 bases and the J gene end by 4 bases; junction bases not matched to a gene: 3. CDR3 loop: CASKSSGGTGELFF. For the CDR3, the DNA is TGTGCCAGCAAGTCTAGCGGGGGCACCGGGGAGCTGTTTTTT.

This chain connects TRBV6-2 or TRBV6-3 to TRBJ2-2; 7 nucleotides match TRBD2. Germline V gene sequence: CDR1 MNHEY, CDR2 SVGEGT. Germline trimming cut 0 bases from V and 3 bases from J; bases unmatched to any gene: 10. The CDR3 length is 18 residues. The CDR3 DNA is TGTGCCAGCAGTTACTCGATAAGGGCTAGCGGCTACACCGGGGAGCTGTTTTTT. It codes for CASSYSIRASGYTGELFF.

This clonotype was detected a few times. As DNA, the CDR3 is TGTGCCAGTAGCACGGGAGGAGGTATCTCCTACGAGCAGTACTTC. Amino acid sequence: CASSTGGGISYEQYF. J is TRBJ2-7 and V is TRBV19, with TRBD2 matching over 7 bases. Germline values: CDR1 LNHDA, CDR2 SQIVND (reference sequence). V shed 6 bases and J 0 bases; nucleotides not matched to a gene: 8. This CDR3 has 15 residues.

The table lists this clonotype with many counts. The CDR3 sequence is CSARWSSENEQFF. The CDR3, as DNA: TGCAGTGCTCGGTGGTCTAGCGAAAATGAGCAGTTCTTC. This chain connects TRBV20-1 to TRBJ2-1, with a weak D call TRBD2 (6 bases). Germline V gene data show CDR1 as DFQATT and CDR2 as SNEGSKA (reference sequence). The CDR3 is made up of 13 amino acids. Trimming took off 5 bases at V and 7 bases at J, with 15 bases between the two ends.

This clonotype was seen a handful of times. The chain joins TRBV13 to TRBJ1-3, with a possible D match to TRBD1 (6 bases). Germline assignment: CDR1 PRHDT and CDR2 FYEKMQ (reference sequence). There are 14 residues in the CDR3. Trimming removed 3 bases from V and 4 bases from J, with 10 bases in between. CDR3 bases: TGTGCCAGCAGCTTGGGACAAGAAGGAAACACCATATATTTT. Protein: CASSLGQEGNTIYF. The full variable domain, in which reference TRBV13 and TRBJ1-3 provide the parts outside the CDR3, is AAGVIQSPRHLIKEKRETATLKCYPIPRHDTVYWYQQGPGQDPQFLISFYEKMQSDKGSIPDRFSAQQFSDYHSELNMSSLELGDSALYFCASSLGQEGNTIYFGEGSWLTVV.

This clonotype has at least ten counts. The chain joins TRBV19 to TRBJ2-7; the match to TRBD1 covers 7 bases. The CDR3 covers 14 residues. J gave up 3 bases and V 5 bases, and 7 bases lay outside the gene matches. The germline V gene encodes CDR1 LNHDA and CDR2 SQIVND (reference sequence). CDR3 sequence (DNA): TGTGCCAGTAGTCCCTCGGGACAGCACTACGAGCAGTACTTC. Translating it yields CASSPSGQHYEQYF.

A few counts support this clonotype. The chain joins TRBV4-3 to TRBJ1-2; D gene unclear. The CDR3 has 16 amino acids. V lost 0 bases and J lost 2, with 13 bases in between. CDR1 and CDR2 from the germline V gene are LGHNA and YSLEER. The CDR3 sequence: CASSQDLRAMNYGYTF. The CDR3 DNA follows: TGCGCCAGCAGCCAAGATTTGAGGGCTATGAACTATGGCTACACCTTC.

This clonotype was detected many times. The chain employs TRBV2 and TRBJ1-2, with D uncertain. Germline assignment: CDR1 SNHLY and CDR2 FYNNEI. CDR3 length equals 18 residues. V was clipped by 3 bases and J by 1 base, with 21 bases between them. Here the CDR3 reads CASSDTTTWVGDNYGYTF. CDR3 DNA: TGTGCCAGCAGTGATACTACTACATGGGTCGGGGATAACTATGGCTACACCTTC.

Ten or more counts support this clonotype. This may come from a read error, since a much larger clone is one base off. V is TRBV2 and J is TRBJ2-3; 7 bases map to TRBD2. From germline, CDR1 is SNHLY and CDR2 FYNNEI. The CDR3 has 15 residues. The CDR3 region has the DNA TGTGCCAGCAGACAGCGGGACTATAGCACAAATACGCAGTATTTT. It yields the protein CASRQRDYSTNTQYF.

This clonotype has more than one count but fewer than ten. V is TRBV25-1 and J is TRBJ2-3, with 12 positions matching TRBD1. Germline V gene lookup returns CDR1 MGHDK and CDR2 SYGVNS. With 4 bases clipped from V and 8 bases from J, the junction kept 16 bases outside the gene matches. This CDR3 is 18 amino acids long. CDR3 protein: CASSGGTGGLVNTGTQYF. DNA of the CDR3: TGTGCCAGCAGTGGAGGGACAGGGGGCTTGGTTAACACGGGTACGCAGTATTTT.

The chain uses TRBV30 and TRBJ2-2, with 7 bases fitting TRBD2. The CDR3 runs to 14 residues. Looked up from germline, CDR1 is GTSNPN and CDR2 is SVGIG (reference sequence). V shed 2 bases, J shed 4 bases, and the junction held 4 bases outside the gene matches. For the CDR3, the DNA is TGTGCCTGGAGTCCGGGGGGAGGCACCGGGGAGCTGTTTTTT. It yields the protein CAWSPGGGTGELFF.

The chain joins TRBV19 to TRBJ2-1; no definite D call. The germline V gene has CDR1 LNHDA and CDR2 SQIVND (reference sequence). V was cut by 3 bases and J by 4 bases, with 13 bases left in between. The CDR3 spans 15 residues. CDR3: CASSIGGSLYNEQFF. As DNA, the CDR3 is TGTGCCAGTAGTATTGGTGGGTCCCTGTACAATGAGCAGTTCTTC.

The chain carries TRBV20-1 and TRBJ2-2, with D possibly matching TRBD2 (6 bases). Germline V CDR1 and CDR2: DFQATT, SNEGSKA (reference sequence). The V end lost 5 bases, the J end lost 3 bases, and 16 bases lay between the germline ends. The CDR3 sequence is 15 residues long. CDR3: CSAGRSGADTGELFF. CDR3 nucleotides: TGCAGTGCTGGACGTAGCGGAGCGGACACCGGGGAGCTGTTTTTT.

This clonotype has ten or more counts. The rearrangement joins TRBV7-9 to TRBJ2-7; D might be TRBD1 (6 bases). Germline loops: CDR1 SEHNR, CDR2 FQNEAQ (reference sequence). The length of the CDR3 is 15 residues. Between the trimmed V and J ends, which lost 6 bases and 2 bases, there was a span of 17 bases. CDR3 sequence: CASSPSQGRPYEQYF. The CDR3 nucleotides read TGTGCCAGCAGTCCGTCACAGGGCCGACCCTACGAGCAGTACTTC.

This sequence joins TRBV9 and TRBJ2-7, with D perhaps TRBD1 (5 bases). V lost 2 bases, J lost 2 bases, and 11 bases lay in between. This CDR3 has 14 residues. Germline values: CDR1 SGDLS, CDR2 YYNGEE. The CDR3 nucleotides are TGTGCCAGCAGCGTTGGGGTAGGGGCCTACGAGCAGTACTTC. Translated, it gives CASSVGVGAYEQYF.

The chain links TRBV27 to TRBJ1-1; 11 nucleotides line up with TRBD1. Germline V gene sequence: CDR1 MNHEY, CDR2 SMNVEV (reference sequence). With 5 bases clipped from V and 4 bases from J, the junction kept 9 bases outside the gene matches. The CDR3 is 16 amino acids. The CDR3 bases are TGTGCCAGCAGTCCCTCCGGGACAGGGGGTCGCACTGAAGCTTTCTTT. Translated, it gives CASSPSGTGGRTEAFF.

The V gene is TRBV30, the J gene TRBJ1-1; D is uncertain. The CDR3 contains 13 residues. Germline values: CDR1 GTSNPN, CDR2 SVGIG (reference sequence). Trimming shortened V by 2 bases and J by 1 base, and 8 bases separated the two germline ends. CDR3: CAWSKGSNTEAFF. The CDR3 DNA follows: TGTGCCTGGAGTAAGGGTTCGAACACTGAAGCTTTCTTT. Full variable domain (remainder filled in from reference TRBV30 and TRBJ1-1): SQTIHQWPATLVQPVGSPLSLECTVEGTSNPNLYWYRQAAGRGLQLLFYSVGIGQISSEVPQNLSASRPQDRQFILSSKKLLLSDSGFYLCAWSKGSNTEAFFGQGTRLTVV.

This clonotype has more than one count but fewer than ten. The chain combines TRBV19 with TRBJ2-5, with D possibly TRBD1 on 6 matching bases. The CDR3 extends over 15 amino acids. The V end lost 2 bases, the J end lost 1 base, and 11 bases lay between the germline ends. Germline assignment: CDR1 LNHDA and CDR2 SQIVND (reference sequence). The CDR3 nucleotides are TGTGCCAGTAGTATAAGTAGGACAGTCCAAGAGACCCAGTACTTC. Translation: CASSISRTVQETQYF. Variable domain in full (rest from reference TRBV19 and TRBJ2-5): DGGITQSPKYLFRKEGQNVTLSCEQNLNHDAMYWYRQDPGQGLRLIYYSQIVNDFQKGDIAEGYSVSREKKESFPLTVTSAQKNPTAFYLCASSISRTVQETQYFGPGTRLLVL.

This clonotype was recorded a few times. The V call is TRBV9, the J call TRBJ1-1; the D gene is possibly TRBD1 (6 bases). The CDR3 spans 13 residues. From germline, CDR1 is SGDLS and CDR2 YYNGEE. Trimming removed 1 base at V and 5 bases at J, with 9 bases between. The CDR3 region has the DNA TGTGCCAGCAGCGTAAAGGGGGGAACTGAAGCTTTCTTT. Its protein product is CASSVKGGTEAFF. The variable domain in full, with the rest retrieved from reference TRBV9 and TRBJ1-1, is DSGVTQTPKHLITATGQRVTLRCSPRSGDLSVYWYQQSLDQGLQFLIQYYNGEERAKGNILERFSAQQFPDLHSELNLSSLELGDSALYFCASSVKGGTEAFFGQGTRLTVV.

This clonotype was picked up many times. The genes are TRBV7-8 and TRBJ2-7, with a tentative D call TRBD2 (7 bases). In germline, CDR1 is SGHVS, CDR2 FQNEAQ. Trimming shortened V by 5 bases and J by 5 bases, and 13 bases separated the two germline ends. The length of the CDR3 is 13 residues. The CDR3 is CASSRGGADEQYF. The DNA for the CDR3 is TGTGCCAGCAGCCGCGGGGGCGCGGACGAGCAGTACTTC.

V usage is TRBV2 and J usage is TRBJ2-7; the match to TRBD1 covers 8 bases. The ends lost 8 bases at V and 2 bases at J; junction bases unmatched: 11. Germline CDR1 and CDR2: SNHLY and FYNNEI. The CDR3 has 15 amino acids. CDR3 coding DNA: TGTGCCAGCGAAACCGCAGGGGGCGCGCCCTACGAGCAGTACTTC. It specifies CASETAGGAPYEQYF. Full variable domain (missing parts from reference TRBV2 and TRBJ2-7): EPEVTQTPSHQVTQMGQEVILRCVPISNHLYFYWYRQILGQKVEFLVSFYNNEISEKSEIFDDQFSVERPDGSNFTLKIRSTKLEDSAMYFCASETAGGAPYEQYFGPGTRLTVT.

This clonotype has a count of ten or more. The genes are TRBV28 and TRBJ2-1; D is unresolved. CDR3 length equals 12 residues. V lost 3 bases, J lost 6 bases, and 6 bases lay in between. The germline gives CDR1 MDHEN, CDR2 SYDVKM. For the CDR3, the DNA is TGTGCCAGCAGTTTCATTAGCAATGAGCAGTTCTTC. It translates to CASSFISNEQFF.

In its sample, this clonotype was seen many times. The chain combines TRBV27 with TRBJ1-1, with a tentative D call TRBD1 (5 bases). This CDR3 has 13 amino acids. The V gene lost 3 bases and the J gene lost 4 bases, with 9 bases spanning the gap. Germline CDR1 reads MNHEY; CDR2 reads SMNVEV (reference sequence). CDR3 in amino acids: CASSFSGLTEAFF. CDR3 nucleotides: TGTGCCAGCAGTTTCTCAGGGCTCACTGAAGCTTTCTTT.

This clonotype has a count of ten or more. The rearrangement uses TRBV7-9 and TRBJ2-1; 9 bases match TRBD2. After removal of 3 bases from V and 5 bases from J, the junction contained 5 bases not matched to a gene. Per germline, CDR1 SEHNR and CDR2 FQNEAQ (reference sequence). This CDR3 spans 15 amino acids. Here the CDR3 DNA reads TGTGCCAGCAGCTTTAGACTAGCGGTTAACAATGAGCAGTTCTTC. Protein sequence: CASSFRLAVNNEQFF.

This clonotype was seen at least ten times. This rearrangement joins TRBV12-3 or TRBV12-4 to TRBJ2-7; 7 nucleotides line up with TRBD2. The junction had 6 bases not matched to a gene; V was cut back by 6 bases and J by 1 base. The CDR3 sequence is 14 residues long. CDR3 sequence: CASRGAGLSYEQYF. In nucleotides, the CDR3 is TGTGCCAGCAGGGGAGCGGGACTATCCTACGAGCAGTACTTC.